This entry features one T cell receptor (beta chain) sequence. The ends were cut back, 6 bases at V and 0 bases at J, with 11 bases in the middle. Germline V CDR1 and CDR2: MNHNY, SVGAGI (reference sequence). The CDR3 extends over 14 amino acids. Produced via immunoSEQ multiplex PCR; TCRdb's table is partial and in-frame only. The sample contains more than 14,000 clones, around two thirds of which appear only once. The data originate from a study of T cell repertoires in MIS-A myocarditis. The chain is built from TRBV6-6 and TRBJ1-1, with D unresolved. This clonotype was sampled from a man aged 18 to 29 with fulminant myocarditis from multisystem inflammatory syndrome in adults (MIS-A) after COVID-19. Sequenced sample: left ventricle heart tissue obtained at autopsy. The CDR3 loop reads CASRLTGLNTEAFF. Written as DNA, the CDR3 is TGTGCCAGCAGATTGACCGGATTGAACACTGAAGCTTTCTTT.